This TCR beta chain appears in the sequencing data of a study of patients and donors after allogeneic stem cell transplantation. V lost 2 bases, J lost 9 bases, and 11 bases lay in between. The germline V gene has CDR1 MNHEY and CDR2 SVGEGT. The CDR3 is 13 amino acids. TCRdb analysed the RT-PCR reads with MiXCR anew, one entry per CDR3 protein. The repertoire consists of 150,000 to 250,000 distinct CDR3 sequences, with approximately 41% occurring once and the leading ten covering around 35%. The sample comprised blood, either unsorted or a sorted T cell fraction (not recorded which). This clonotype originated in a human donor who was either an allogeneic HSCT recipient or a stem cell or donor lymphocyte infusion donor (not recorded which). It is not recorded whose cells these are; they may come from a transplant donor. The V gene is TRBV6-2 or TRBV6-3, the J gene TRBJ2-1; D gene uncertain. CDR3 in DNA: TGTGCCAGCAGTTACCAGTCCCTGGGTGAGCAGTTCTTC. This gives the protein CASSYQSLGEQFF.